This T cell receptor beta chain was captured in a study of cytomegalovirus exposure and HLA in healthy donors. PCR primers comprised 60 Vbeta and 13 Jbeta primers. Method: immunoSEQ multiplex PCR; TCRdb's copy keeps in-frame clones and lacks some. The data contain under 100,000 clones, 70% of them seen just once; the ten biggest clones take up about 14%. At collection, donors were nominally healthy, but unrecorded immune exposures were probable. Germline V lookup: CDR1 LGHNA, CDR2 YNFKEQ. CDR3 length: 12 residues. With 0 bases removed from V and 6 bases from J, the gap between germline ends came to 6 bases.

This receptor was obtained from a woman aged 50 to 65 in good health and CMV-seropositive. This chain joins TRBV4-2 and TRBJ2-7, with D uncertain. Sample: PBMCs. The CDR3, as DNA: TGTGCCAGCAGCCAAGAATCTTTCGAGCAGTACTTC. As protein: CASSQESFEQYF.